These T cell receptor beta chains were read from a single sample in a study of T cell responses to AZD1222 COVID-19 vaccine. TCRdb's copy holds only in-frame clones and misses some; the assay was immunoSEQ multiplex PCR. This sample has just under 150,000 clones, with about 82% found just once. The sample here was peripheral blood, taken 28 days after the second AZD1222 dose. The receptors were gathered from an adult who received the AZD1222 COVID-19 vaccine. Each CDR3 is given with its conserved first and last residue. A D gene is named only where the DNA matches it firmly. Some rows mark clone size as missing; the rest say once, few, many or name a class of expanded clone.

>TRBJ2-7|TRBV7-9|NA|NA
TGTGCCAGCGGACCCCCGGGCGCCAACTACGAGCAGTACTTC
CASGPPGANYEQYF
>TRBJ1-5|TRBV30|NA|NA
TGTGCCTGGAGTTCAAATGGACCTCAGCCCCAGCATTTT
CAWSSNGPQPQHF
>TRBJ1-2|TRBV5-1|few|NA
TGCGCCAGCAGCCCAATAGGAAGCAGTCAAGACCCCCTCTTC
CASSPIGSSQDPLF
>TRBJ2-3|TRBV3-1/TRBV3-2|NA|NA
TGTGCCAGCAGCCAAGGCAGGGGCACAGATACGCAGTATTTT
CASSQGRGTDTQYF
>TRBJ2-1|TRBV11-3|NA|TRBD1
TGTGCCAGCAGCTTAGGGTCAGGGGGCGGAAGCGATGAGCAGTTCTTC
CASSLGSGGGSDEQFF
>TRBJ1-2|TRBV5-5|NA|TRBD1
TGTGCCAGCAGATACCCCGGGACAGGGTTCCGCTATGGCTACACCTTC
CASRYPGTGFRYGYTF
>TRBJ2-6|TRBV24-1|NA|NA
TGTGCCACCAGTGACTCAGGACACTCTGGGGCCAACGTCCTGACTTTC
CATSDSGHSGANVLTF
>TRBJ2-5|TRBV7-9|NA|TRBD1
TGTGCCAGCAGCTTACGGACAGGGGGCGCTCCTCCAGAGACCCAGTACTTC
CASSLRTGGAPPETQYF
>TRBJ1-1|TRBV4-1|NA|NA
TGCGCCAGCAGCCACGTACCTTGGAACACTGAAGCTTTCTTT
CASSHVPWNTEAFF
>TRBJ1-5|TRBV29-1|once|NA
TGCAGCGTTGAAGATGGTGGTAACCAGCCCCAGCATTTT
CSVEDGGNQPQHF
>TRBJ1-2|TRBV7-9|few|NA
TGTGCCAGCAGCTTAGCTGCCCAGGCGGGCTACACCTTC
CASSLAAQAGYTF
>TRBJ2-5|TRBV6-5|NA|TRBD2
TGTGCCAGTAGGACTAGCGGGAGGTTGGAGACCCAGTACTTC
CASRTSGRLETQYF
>TRBJ2-7|TRBV5-1|once|NA
TGCGCCAGCCGGCTACAGGACGGATCCTACGAGCAGTACTTC
CASRLQDGSYEQYF
>TRBJ1-4|TRBV6-5|NA|NA
TGTGCCAGCAGTTACTCGTCGGCAGGATATGAAAAACTGTTTTTT
CASSYSSAGYEKLFF
>TRBJ2-7|TRBV7-2|NA|TRBD1
TGTGCCAGCAGCCCTCAAGTAGGGGCGGGCAGGGGGCACGAGCAGTACTTC
CASSPQVGAGRGHEQYF
>TRBJ2-5|TRBV11-2|NA|NA
TGTGCCAGCAGCTTAGGACTCTTAGAGACCCAGTACTTC
CASSLGLLETQYF
>TRBJ1-2|TRBV6-5|few|TRBD1
TGTGCCAGCAGTTACTCGAGGACAGGGCCCGGCTACACCTTC
CASSYSRTGPGYTF
>TRBJ2-1|TRBV3-1/TRBV3-2|once|TRBD2
TGTGCCAGCAGCCAAGGCAATAGCGGGGGCCTCATACAGTTCTTC
CASSQGNSGGLIQFF
>TRBJ2-1|TRBV6-6|few|TRBD2
TGTGCCAGCAGTCCGGGACTAGCGGGAGTCTATGAGCAGTTCTTC
CASSPGLAGVYEQFF
>TRBJ2-5|TRBV2|NA|NA
TGTGCCAGCAGCCCTACCCAACCCCAAGAGACCCAGTACTTC
CASSPTQPQETQYF
>TRBJ1-3|TRBV11-2|NA|NA
TGTGCCAGCAGCTTAGTGTCACAGGGCGCGACTGGAAACACCATATATTTT
CASSLVSQGATGNTIYF
>TRBJ1-2|TRBV12-3/TRBV12-4|NA|NA
TGTGCCAGCAGCTCCCCAAAGTCTCCCGGCTACACCTTC
CASSSPKSPGYTF
>TRBJ2-1|TRBV30|NA|TRBD1
TGTGCCTGGAGTGCCGTCGGGACAGCGCAGTTCTTC
CAWSAVGTAQFF
>TRBJ1-1|TRBV7-8|NA|NA
TGTGCCAGCAGCTTAGTGTTCCAAAACACTGAAGCTTTCTTT
CASSLVFQNTEAFF
>TRBJ2-7|TRBV7-9|NA|TRBD2
TGTGCCAGCAGCTTAGGACTAGCGGGAGTTCACGAGCAGTACTTC
CASSLGLAGVHEQYF
>TRBJ1-1|TRBV6-5|few|NA
TGTGCCAGCACCCTCATGGGGGCGGCGAACACTGAAGCTTTCTTT
CASTLMGAANTEAFF
>TRBJ2-7|TRBV29-1|few|NA
TGCAGCGTTAGCCCACCATCGGACAGCCCCTACGAGCAGTACTTC
CSVSPPSDSPYEQYF
>TRBJ1-6|TRBV19|NA|TRBD1
TGTGCCAGTAGACCTCAGGGGGCTGATTCACCCCTCCACTTT
CASRPQGADSPLHF
>TRBJ1-5|TRBV2|NA|TRBD1
TGTGCCAGCAGGGGGGACAGGGGGTATCAGCCCCAGCATTTT
CASRGDRGYQPQHF
>TRBJ1-4|TRBV5-1|NA|NA
TGCGCCAGCAGCCCCGGGACACAGAATGAAAAACTGTTTTTT
CASSPGTQNEKLFF
>TRBJ2-2|TRBV2|NA|NA
TGTGCCAGCACTTCGGACCCCGTGAACACCGGGGAGCTGTTTTTT
CASTSDPVNTGELFF
>TRBJ1-5|TRBV9|NA|TRBD1
TGTGCCAGCAGCAGGACAGGGGATAATCAGCCCCAGCATTTT
CASSRTGDNQPQHF
>TRBJ2-7|TRBV7-2|NA|NA
TGTGCCAGCAGCCCCATGGTTGGTGCCTACGAGCAGTACTTC
CASSPMVGAYEQYF